Shown below are 27 T cell receptor beta chains from a single sample sequenced in a study of cytomegalovirus exposure and HLA in healthy donors. PCR used 60 Vbeta primers and 13 Jbeta primers. The data were produced by immunoSEQ multiplex PCR, yet TCRdb's version contains in-frame clones alone and is incomplete. Altogether under 150,000 clones are present, roughly two thirds being singletons, with the ten largest covering less than 2%. Material: PBMCs. The receptors were sampled from a young man in good health and CMV-seropositive.

The chain has TRBV7-6 and TRBJ1-1; possibly TRBD1 for D (6 bases). V shed 5 bases and J shed 6 bases, with 13 bases lying between them. The CDR3 spans 13 residues. CDR1 SGHVS and CDR2 FNYEAQ come from the germline V gene. The CDR3 DNA follows: TGTGCCAGCAGCCAGGGGCAGGGCGCTGAAGCTTTCTTT. Residues: CASSQGQGAEAFF.

The chain links TRBV28 to TRBJ2-1; TRBD2 might be the D (6 bases). Trimming stripped 11 bases from V and 1 base from J, with 12 bases between. Germline CDR1 reads MDHEN; CDR2 reads SYDVKM. CDR3 size: 13 residues. DNA for the CDR3: TGTGCCGGAGCGGGCCCATCCTACAATGAGCAGTTCTTC. Its protein product is CAGAGPSYNEQFF.

This clone was seen a few times. The chain carries TRBV27 and TRBJ1-1; tentatively, D is TRBD1 (5 bases). CDR3 size: 16 residues. Per the germline V gene, CDR1 is MNHEY and CDR2 is SMNVEV (reference sequence). Trimming stripped 4 bases from V and 7 bases from J, with 22 bases between. As DNA, the CDR3 is TGTGCCAGCAGTTCCTTTCGTTCCGGGGGGGTCGGTGAAGCTTTCTTT. Its protein is CASSSFRSGGVGEAFF.

The CDR3 sequence is CASSWGGQETQYF. CDR3 sequence (DNA): TGCGCCAGCAGCTGGGGGGGGCAAGAGACCCAGTACTTC. This sequence joins TRBV5-1 and TRBJ2-5, with 7 nucleotides matching TRBD2. CDR1 is SGHRS, CDR2 YFSETQ, per germline. CDR3 length: 13 residues. V lost 3 bases and J lost 2; bases outside the gene matches: 1.

The V call is TRBV10-3, the J call TRBJ1-2, with 7 bases lining up with TRBD1. The CDR3 extends over 16 amino acids. Germline values: CDR1 ENHRY, CDR2 SYGVKD. V dropped 6 bases and J dropped 0; count of bases not matched to a gene: 10. The CDR3 bases are TGTGCCATCAGGAGCTTGAGGGGGCTGCCTAACTATGGCTACACCTTC. This encodes CAIRSLRGLPNYGYTF.

This clone came up a few times. The chain employs TRBV7-8 and TRBJ2-3, with 10 bases matching TRBD2. This CDR3 has 19 residues. Germline assignment: CDR1 SGHVS and CDR2 FQNEAQ. J lost 5 bases, V lost 5 bases, and 19 bases had no gene match. CDR3 residues: CASSHSRGSSGSFKDTQYF. The CDR3 DNA reads as TGTGCCAGCAGCCACTCTCGCGGTTCTAGCGGGAGCTTTAAAGATACGCAGTATTTT.

V and J are TRBV7-8 and TRBJ2-1; 7 bases fit TRBD2. Trimming took 4 bases from V and 1 from J; bases not matched to a gene: 7. The CDR3 spans 16 residues. Per germline, CDR1 SGHVS and CDR2 FQNEAQ. The CDR3 region is CASSSFRAGSYNEQFF. In nucleotides, the CDR3 is TGTGCCAGCAGCTCCTTTCGAGCGGGATCCTACAATGAGCAGTTCTTC.

The V gene is TRBV18, the J gene TRBJ2-7; 7 bases fit TRBD2. The CDR3 length is 14 residues. V lost 3 bases to trimming and J lost 0 bases; unmatched junction nucleotides: 2. Germline assignment: CDR1 KGHSH and CDR2 LQKENI. The CDR3 is CASSPGTISYEQYF. The CDR3 coding sequence is TGTGCCAGCTCACCTGGGACTATCTCCTACGAGCAGTACTTC.

This sequence joins TRBV9 and TRBJ1-2, with 8 positions matching TRBD1. The ends lost 0 bases at V and 8 bases at J; junction bases unmatched: 9. Germline CDR1 reads SGDLS; CDR2 reads YYNGEE. The CDR3 is 15 amino acids. The CDR3 loop reads CASSVEWTGFEGYTF. CDR3 coding DNA: TGTGCCAGCAGCGTAGAATGGACAGGGTTTGAGGGCTACACCTTC.

This clone occurred a few times. The rearrangement joins TRBV6-1 to TRBJ2-7; 9 bases align to TRBD2. Germline CDR1 MNHNS, CDR2 SASEGT. The length of the CDR3 is 13 residues. The junction had 6 bases not matched to a gene; V was cut back by 10 bases and J by 2 bases. The CDR3 region has the DNA TGTGCCACAGAGCGGGAGGCGGCCTACGAGCAGTACTTC. It codes for CATEREAAYEQYF.

V usage is TRBV4-1 and J usage is TRBJ2-1; 7 nucleotides line up with TRBD2. This CDR3 has 21 residues. Germline loops: CDR1 MGHRA, CDR2 YSYEKL. V shed 3 bases and J 3 bases; nucleotides not matched to a gene: 23. CDR3 region: CASSQSGEGEASGRGYNEQFF. In nucleotides, the CDR3 is TGCGCCAGCAGCCAGAGCGGGGAGGGTGAGGCTAGCGGTCGAGGCTACAATGAGCAGTTCTTC.

This clone turned up a few times. CDR3 in DNA: TGTGCCAGCAGCTTGTATCTGTCGGGGACCGGGGAGCTGTTTTTT. Amino acid sequence: CASSLYLSGTGELFF. The chain couples TRBV5-4 to TRBJ2-2, with D possibly matching TRBD2 (5 bases). Trimming took 1 base from V and 5 from J, leaving 12 bases between them. The CDR3 sequence is 15 residues long. CDR1 is SGHNT, CDR2 YYREEE, per germline (reference sequence). The full variable domain, in which reference TRBV5-4 and TRBJ2-2 provide the parts outside the CDR3, is ETGVTQSPTHLIKTRGQQVTLRCSSQSGHNTVSWYQQALGQGPQFIFQYYREEENGRGNFPPRFSGLQFPNYSSELNVNALELDDSALYLCASSLYLSGTGELFFGEGSRLTVL.

The V call is TRBV6-1, the J call TRBJ1-1; D not resolved. V lost 4 bases and J 1 base, leaving 16 bases between the germline ends. The germline gives CDR1 MNHNS, CDR2 SASEGT. The CDR3 covers 16 residues. CDR3 in amino acids: CASSGPEKGSNTEAFF. CDR3 sequence (DNA): TGTGCCAGCAGTGGACCGGAGAAAGGTTCGAACACTGAAGCTTTCTTT.

V usage is TRBV2 and J usage is TRBJ2-5; a weak D match, TRBD1 (6 bases). Deletions cut 5 bases from V and 9 bases from J, with 10 bases between. Germline-derived CDR1 and CDR2 are SNHLY and FYNNEI. The CDR3 has 11 residues. CDR3 protein: CASSQTGSQYF. CDR3 coding DNA: TGTGCCAGCAGTCAGACAGGTTCCCAGTACTTC.

The chain is built from TRBV7-3 and TRBJ2-3; a weak D match, TRBD1 (6 bases). CDR3 length: 14 residues. CDR1 SGHTA and CDR2 FQGTGA come from the germline V gene. V gave up 4 bases and J gave up 2 bases, with 10 bases separating them. CDR3 nucleotides: TGTGCCAGCAGCTCCCAGGGGACCACAGATACGCAGTATTTT. This translates into CASSSQGTTDTQYF.

The V and J genes are TRBV5-4 and TRBJ2-4; D remains ambiguous. This CDR3 contains 16 residues. Trimming pared 0 bases from V and 0 bases from J, leaving 10 bases between. Germline values: CDR1 SGHNT, CDR2 YYREEE (reference sequence). Here the CDR3 reads CASSLGPSVAKNIQYF. The CDR3 DNA is TGTGCCAGCAGCTTGGGCCCCAGCGTAGCCAAAAACATTCAGTACTTC.

A remark on this clone: Other DNA variants within this sample encode the same CDR3. The chain joins TRBV30 to TRBJ1-5; D is uncertain. Germline assignment: CDR1 GTSNPN and CDR2 SVGIG (reference sequence). Trimming stripped 1 base from V and 4 bases from J, with 5 bases between. The CDR3 covers 12 residues. CDR3 sequence: CAWSGRNQPQHF. The CDR3 nucleotides are TGTGCCTGGAGTGGTAGAAATCAGCCCCAGCATTTT. The whole variable domain, filled in from reference TRBV30 and TRBJ1-5, reads SQTIHQWPATLVQPVGSPLSLECTVEGTSNPNLYWYRQAAGRGLQLLFYSVGIGQISSEVPQNLSASRPQDRQFILSSKKLLLSDSGFYLCAWSGRNQPQHFGDGTRLSIL.

The V and J genes are TRBV7-8 and TRBJ2-1; 7 bases are shared with TRBD1. J gave up 9 bases and V 5 bases, and 7 bases lay outside the gene matches. Germline loops: CDR1 SGHVS, CDR2 FQNEAQ. The CDR3 is 13 residues long. The CDR3 nucleotides are TGTGCCAGCAGCGTAACGACAGGGATTGAGCAGTTCTTC. This codes for CASSVTTGIEQFF.

The gene calls are TRBV7-8 and TRBJ2-1; TRBD2 agrees at 9 bases. Germline values: CDR1 SGHVS, CDR2 FQNEAQ. J lost 0 bases, V lost 6 bases, and 15 bases had no gene match. The CDR3 length is 19 residues. CDR3 sequence reads: CASRLKLAGPPFSYNEQFF. CDR3 in DNA: TGTGCCAGCAGGCTAAAACTAGCGGGCCCACCTTTCTCCTACAATGAGCAGTTCTTC.

The chain carries TRBV11-2 and TRBJ2-5; D is possibly TRBD1 (6 bases). CDR1 is SGHAT, CDR2 FQNNGV, per germline. V was shortened by 5 bases and J by 5 bases, with 24 bases between the two germline ends. The CDR3 has 17 residues. The CDR3 DNA follows: TGTGCCAGCAGCCTCGAACCGCCCCGGTGGGGGCGGGAGACCCAGTACTTC. It encodes CASSLEPPRWGRETQYF.

V and J are TRBV6-7 and TRBJ2-7, with TRBD2 identical over 8 bases. TRBV6-7 is sorted into the ORF group, with uncertain function. Trimming took 4 bases from V and 6 from J; bases not matched to a gene: 14. The CDR3 contains 16 residues. CDR3 sequence (DNA): TGTGCCAGCAGTTGTGCGATTGCGGGAGGAAACGGCGAGCAGTACTTC. As protein: CASSCAIAGGNGEQYF.

The chain links TRBV5-1 to TRBJ2-1, with 8 bases matching TRBD1. The CDR3 spans 15 residues. The V gene's germline CDR1 is SGHRS and CDR2 YFSETQ. V gave up 0 bases and J gave up 4 bases; unmatched junction bases: 3. Written as DNA, the CDR3 is TGCGCCAGCAGCTTGGCGGGACAGGATTACAATGAGCAGTTCTTC. Translated: CASSLAGQDYNEQFF. Based on the CDR3 plus reference TRBV5-1 and TRBJ2-1, the full variable domain is KAGVTQTPRYLIKTRGQQVTLSCSPISGHRSVSWYQQTPGQGLQFLFEYFSETQRNKGNFPGRFSGRQFSNSRSEMNVSTLELGDSALYLCASSLAGQDYNEQFFGPGTRLTVL.

This clone has more than one count but fewer than ten. The chain couples TRBV4-1 to TRBJ1-1; a weak D match, TRBD1 (5 bases). The CDR3 contains 15 residues. Germline V lookup: CDR1 MGHRA, CDR2 YSYEKL. With 0 bases removed from V and 4 bases from J, the gap between germline ends came to 12 bases. CDR3 protein: CASSQDPGRGTEAFF. The DNA for the CDR3 is TGCGCCAGCAGCCAAGATCCAGGGCGGGGCACTGAAGCTTTCTTT.

This clone was counted a single time. V gene TRBV6-1 combines with J gene TRBJ1-5; D ambiguous. Trimming took 1 base from V and 2 from J, leaving 6 bases between them. Germline-derived CDR1 and CDR2 are MNHNS and SASEGT. This CDR3 has 14 amino acids. CDR3 nucleotide sequence: TGTGCCAGCAGTGAAGGCGAGGGCAATCAGCCCCAGCATTTT. Translating it yields CASSEGEGNQPQHF.

As for this clone: Its ends do not fully match the called genes, so a read error is possible. The gene calls are TRBV5-4 and TRBJ2-1; 7 nucleotides align to TRBD2. Germline CDR1 reads SGHNT; CDR2 reads YYREEE (reference sequence). This CDR3 is built from 15 residues. The CDR3 here is CASSLHGGTYNEQFF. The CDR3 coding sequence is TGTGCCAGCAGCTTGCACGGGGGGACCTATAATGAGCAGTTCTTC.

The chain carries TRBV18 and TRBJ2-2; 8 bases agree with TRBD2. The CDR3 is 18 residues long. V lost 0 bases, J lost 0 bases, and 6 bases stayed unmatched. Germline lookup yields CDR1 KGHSH and CDR2 LQKENI. The CDR3 region is CASSPPRGSGANTGELFF. The CDR3 bases are TGTGCCAGCTCACCACCGAGGGGTAGCGGGGCGAACACCGGGGAGCTGTTTTTT.

This sequence joins TRBV13 and TRBJ2-1; no reliable D call. Germline V gene data show CDR1 as PRHDT and CDR2 as FYEKMQ (reference sequence). Trimming took 7 bases from V and 4 from J, leaving 11 bases between them. The CDR3 has 13 amino acids. CDR3 loop: CASNSGLYNEQFF. Written as DNA, the CDR3 is TGTGCCAGCAATTCAGGCCTATACAATGAGCAGTTCTTC.